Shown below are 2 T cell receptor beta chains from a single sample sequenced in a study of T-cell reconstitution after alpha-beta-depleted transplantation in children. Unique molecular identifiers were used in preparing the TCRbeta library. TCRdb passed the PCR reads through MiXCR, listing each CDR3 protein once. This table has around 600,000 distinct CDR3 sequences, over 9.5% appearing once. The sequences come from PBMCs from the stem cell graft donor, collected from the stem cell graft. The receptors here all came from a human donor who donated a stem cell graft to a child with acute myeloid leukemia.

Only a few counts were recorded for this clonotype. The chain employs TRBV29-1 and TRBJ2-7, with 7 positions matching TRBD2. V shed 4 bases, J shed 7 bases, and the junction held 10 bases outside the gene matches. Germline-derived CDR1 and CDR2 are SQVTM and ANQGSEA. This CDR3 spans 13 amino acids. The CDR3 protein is CSVVSSGSGEQYF. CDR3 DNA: TGCAGCGTTGTGAGTAGCGGGTCGGGAGAGCAGTACTTC.

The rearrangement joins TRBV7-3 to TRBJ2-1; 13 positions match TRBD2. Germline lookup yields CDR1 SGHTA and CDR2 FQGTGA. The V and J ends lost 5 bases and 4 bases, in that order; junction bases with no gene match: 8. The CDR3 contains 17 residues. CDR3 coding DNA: TGTGCCAGCAGCCCCAAAGGACTAGCGGGAGCTTACAATGAGCAGTTCTTC. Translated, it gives CASSPKGLAGAYNEQFF.